This passage covers 19 T cell receptor beta chains from one sample sequenced in a study of cytomegalovirus exposure and HLA in healthy donors. PCR primers comprised 60 Vbeta and 13 Jbeta primers. Generated by immunoSEQ multiplex PCR, the TCRdb table keeps only in-frame clones and is missing some. This sample yields some 180,000 clones, of which around four fifths are seen a single time; approximately 2.1% belongs to the top ten. The specimen sequenced was PBMCs. The source of these receptors is a woman in her 30s in good health and CMV-seronegative.

The chain carries TRBV4-3 and TRBJ2-2; D is possibly TRBD2 (7 bases). CDR1 is LGHNA, CDR2 YSLEER, per germline. V was pared by 0 bases and J by 6 bases, with 20 bases between. CDR3 length: 18 residues. This CDR3 reads CASSQEHPRGAGAGELFF. In DNA form, the CDR3 reads TGCGCCAGCAGCCAAGAGCACCCCCGGGGGGCTGGGGCCGGGGAGCTGTTTTTT.

The CDR3 sequence: CASSGSEPLAGGRMYEQYF. CDR3 DNA sequence: TGCGCCAGCAGTGGCTCCGAACCGCTAGCGGGGGGCCGTATGTACGAGCAGTACTTC. The chain carries TRBV10-2 and TRBJ2-7; 11 bases map to TRBD2. The CDR3 contains 19 residues. Per the germline V gene, CDR1 is WSHSY and CDR2 is SAAADI. V shed 4 bases, J shed 4 bases, and the junction held 18 bases outside the gene matches.

This clone has a single count. The rearrangement links TRBV25-1 to TRBJ1-1; D possibly corresponds to TRBD1 (5 bases). V was trimmed by 4 bases and J by 6 bases, leaving 12 bases between them. Germline V lookup: CDR1 MGHDK, CDR2 SYGVNS. This CDR3 region has 13 residues. The CDR3 reads CASSASGAAEAFF. CDR3 nucleotide sequence: TGTGCCAGCAGTGCCAGCGGGGCGGCTGAAGCTTTCTTT.

The chain is built from TRBV23-1 and TRBJ2-7; the D gene is possibly TRBD1 (7 bases). TRBV23-1 falls under the ORF class, with uncertain function. The CDR3 totals 16 residues. The ends were cut back, 0 bases at V and 0 bases at J, with 12 bases in the middle. CDR3 region: CASSQSPGGSSYEQYF. The CDR3 DNA sequence: TGCGCCAGCAGTCAATCGCCAGGGGGGAGCTCCTACGAGCAGTACTTC.

The genes are TRBV5-1 and TRBJ1-4, with 10 bases matching TRBD1. This CDR3 has 18 residues. V was pared by 4 bases and J by 5 bases, with 14 bases of the junction left unmatched. Per the germline V gene, CDR1 is SGHRS and CDR2 is YFSETQ. Here the CDR3 reads CASSPNDRGRGGNEKLFF. CDR3 coding DNA: TGCGCCAGCAGCCCGAACGACAGGGGGCGCGGGGGCAATGAAAAACTGTTTTTT.

The chain carries TRBV7-8 and TRBJ1-1; the match to TRBD1 covers 8 bases. The CDR3 totals 15 residues. The V and J ends lost 1 base and 6 bases, in that order; junction bases with no gene match: 7. From germline, CDR1 is SGHVS and CDR2 FQNEAQ. In DNA, the CDR3 is TGTGCCAGCAGCTTAGAGCCAGGGGGCCAAGCTGAAGCTTTCTTT. This sequence encodes CASSLEPGGQAEAFF.

The chain carries TRBV6-5 and TRBJ2-1; no clear D. Germline V gene sequence: CDR1 MNHEY, CDR2 SVGAGI. The CDR3 spans 13 residues. The V gene lost 0 bases and the J gene lost 7 bases, with 7 bases spanning the gap. The CDR3 DNA sequence: TGTGCCAGCAGTTACTCTAACCAGAATGAGCAGTTCTTC. Amino acids: CASSYSNQNEQFF.

The chain recombines TRBV7-2 with TRBJ2-1; 11 bases agree with TRBD2. Germline values: CDR1 SGHTA, CDR2 FQGNSA. The CDR3 sequence is 16 residues long. V shed 1 base, J shed 4 bases, and the junction held 3 bases outside the gene matches. The CDR3 coding sequence is TGTGCCAGCAGCTTAGTTGGGACTAGCGGATACAATGAGCAGTTCTTC. Translation gives CASSLVGTSGYNEQFF.

V is TRBV7-8 and J is TRBJ2-6; D uncertain. V was clipped by 1 base and J by 4 bases, with 8 bases between them. The CDR3 consists of 15 residues. The germline CDR1 and CDR2 sequences are SGHVS and FQNEAQ. The CDR3 loop is CASSLESPGANVLTF. DNA for the CDR3: TGTGCCAGCAGCTTAGAGAGCCCCGGGGCCAACGTCCTGACTTTC.

This chain joins TRBV6-1 and TRBJ1-2, with unresolved D. The V gene's germline CDR1 is MNHNS and CDR2 SASEGT. V shed 0 bases and J shed 8 bases, with 10 bases lying between them. The CDR3 covers 13 residues. Here the CDR3 DNA reads TGTGCCAGCAGTGAAGCGGGGAGGGTGGGCTACACCTTC. This translates into CASSEAGRVGYTF.

The chain couples TRBV28 to TRBJ1-1, with D possibly TRBD1 on 6 matching bases. Germline values: CDR1 MDHEN, CDR2 SYDVKM. The CDR3 totals 13 residues. The ends were cut back, 9 bases at V and 4 bases at J, with 15 bases in the middle. The CDR3 loop is CASQRGLTTEAFF. The CDR3 region has the DNA TGTGCCAGTCAGAGGGGGTTAACCACTGAAGCTTTCTTT.

A few counts support this clone. The chain has TRBV7-9 and TRBJ2-2; 7 bases match TRBD1. V gave up 0 bases and J gave up 6 bases; unmatched junction bases: 1. Germline V gives CDR1 SEHNR, CDR2 FQNEAQ (reference sequence). The CDR3 runs to 14 residues. CDR3 nucleotide sequence: TGTGCCAGCAGCTTAGCTACAGGGGCCGGGGAGCTGTTTTTT. The encoded protein is CASSLATGAGELFF.

The chain carries TRBV6-6 and TRBJ2-5; 11 bases align to TRBD2. The CDR3 totals 16 residues. Trimming removed 6 bases from V and 5 bases from J; junction bases left unmatched: 11. Germline lookup yields CDR1 MNHNY and CDR2 SVGAGI (reference sequence). CDR3 sequence: CASSLPLAGGRETQYF. The CDR3 DNA is TGTGCCAGCAGCCTCCCGCTAGCGGGGGGCCGGGAGACCCAGTACTTC.

This clone was detected only once. The CDR3 loop reads CAWSVDRSGKSSGANVLTF. CDR3 coding DNA: TGTGCCTGGAGTGTGGACAGGTCGGGGAAGAGCTCTGGGGCCAACGTCCTGACTTTC. The chain has TRBV30 and TRBJ2-6, with 7 bases identical to TRBD1. Germline-derived CDR1 and CDR2 are GTSNPN and SVGIG (reference sequence). CDR3 size: 19 residues. The V segment lost 0 bases and the J segment 0 bases; nucleotides outside the gene matches: 11. Complete variable domain (other parts from reference TRBV30 and TRBJ2-6): SQTIHQWPATLVQPVGSPLSLECTVEGTSNPNLYWYRQAAGRGLQLLFYSVGIGQISSEVPQNLSASRPQDRQFILSSKKLLLSDSGFYLCAWSVDRSGKSSGANVLTFGAGSRLTVL.

This chain joins TRBV2 and TRBJ2-2, with TRBD1 matching over 7 bases. This CDR3 has 16 residues. The junction had 5 bases not matched to a gene; V was cut back by 0 bases and J by 4 bases. Germline CDR1 SNHLY, CDR2 FYNNEI. The CDR3 sequence: CASSEARGGLTGELFF. Written as DNA, the CDR3 is TGTGCCAGCAGTGAAGCGCGAGGGGGCCTCACCGGGGAGCTGTTTTTT.

This clone has just one count. Other DNA sequences of this sample code for an identical CDR3. V gene TRBV6-1 combines with J gene TRBJ2-7; TRBD2 aligns across 7 bases. V shed 3 bases and J 1 base; nucleotides not matched to a gene: 0. The germline V gene encodes CDR1 MNHNS and CDR2 SASEGT. The CDR3 sequence is 13 residues long. The CDR3 region has the DNA TGTGCCAGCAGTGAGGGGGGGTCCTACGAGCAGTACTTC. Its translation is CASSEGGSYEQYF.

The chain couples TRBV27 to TRBJ2-1; D may be TRBD2 (7 bases). From germline, CDR1 is MNHEY and CDR2 SMNVEV (reference sequence). The CDR3 runs to 21 residues. Trimming left V 5 bases short and J 4 bases short, with 33 bases between. CDR3 residues: CASSLKGGPLLGDSPYNEQFF. The CDR3 nucleotides read TGTGCCAGCAGTCTTAAGGGGGGGCCCTTACTTGGGGACTCGCCTTACAATGAGCAGTTCTTC.

The chain employs TRBV4-1 and TRBJ2-7; the match to TRBD2 covers 12 bases. The germline gives CDR1 MGHRA, CDR2 YSYEKL. This CDR3 contains 18 residues. V lost 2 bases, J lost 3 bases, and 11 bases stayed unmatched. The CDR3: CASSQPPLAGGLYYEQYF. CDR3 DNA: TGCGCCAGCAGCCAACCCCCCCTAGCGGGGGGGTTGTACTACGAGCAGTACTTC.

V usage is TRBV5-1 and J usage is TRBJ1-4; the D is unclear. The germline CDR1 and CDR2 sequences are SGHRS and YFSETQ. Trimming shortened V by 1 base and J by 8 bases, and 6 bases separated the two germline ends. The CDR3 contains 12 residues. The CDR3 DNA reads as TGCGCCAGCAGCTTGACACACGAAAAACTGTTTTTT. Translated: CASSLTHEKLFF.